This T cell receptor (beta chain) derives from a study of regulatory T cells in long-lasting Graves disease (dated by TCRdb to the early 2020s). Study-level background: Patients with newly diagnosed Graves' disease had been on antithyroid drugs for under 3 months. A total of about 33 samples underwent TCR sequencing: around 13 from persistent and about 20 from newly diagnosed Graves' disease patients. This study used TCR sequencing and RNA sequencing of peripheral blood to compare persistent Graves' disease patients against newly diagnosed Graves' disease patients. The study was registered as a clinical trial and conducted in China.

Receptor amplification or capture employed multiplex PCR. The sequencer listed for this sample is Illumina HiSeq 4000. iRepertoire HTBI primers and Arm-PCR amplification of CDR3 regions were used to construct TCR beta libraries. PCR products were gel purified before sequencing. Under the source paper's analysis protocol: Gene usage analysis of CDR3 amino acid clonotypes used the approximately 62 TRBV and approximately 13 TRBJ segments found across samples. Filtered high-quality paired reads were merged into contigs using COPE and FqMerger. BLAST was used to align contigs to IMGT TRBV, TRBD and TRBJ reference genes, with CDR3 defined following IMGT. Highly expanded clones were defined as clonotypes with a frequency above 0.1%. Repertoire diversity was measured by Shannon entropy, and V-J evenness by the Gini coefficient. Clonotypes shared by more than one individual were considered public. TCRdb reprocessing: public reads trimmed at Q25 with fastp, clones called with MiXCR, in-frame beta chains kept. Every entry covers one CDR3 protein and lists the most common genes and DNA from its rows. The V and J calls and clone size are TCRdb's, not the authors'. The sample contains 400,000 to 500,000 distinct CDR3 sequences, 14% of them found a single time. The ten largest clones take up about 15% of the sample.

The sample's time point label, decoded: newly diagnosed GD, antithyroid drugs for less than 3 months. For both TCR sequencing and RNA sequencing, RNA was extracted from PBMCs in TRIzol. The diagnosis of Graves' disease was made according to American Thyroid Association guidelines. Patients for the study were recruited at an endocrinology department in Xi'an, China. Each patient gave about 8.1 milliliters of peripheral blood, collected in an EDTA anticoagulant tube. PBMCs were isolated by Ficoll Paque Plus density gradient separation without further T cell sorting. RNA quality was checked with an Agilent 2100 Bioanalyzer and agarose gel, and concentration with a NanoDrop 2000. Germline trimming amounts to 6 bases on V and 5 bases on J, with 10 as the count of junction bases outside the gene matches. CDR3 length: 15 amino acids, cysteine to phenylalanine. Only the CDR3 region is kept as DNA, spanning 45 bases read in frame from base 1. Per the germline V gene, MNHEY is the CDR1 and SVGEGT is the CDR2.

Results the study describes overall, beyond this receptor: TRBV28, TRBJ1-2 and TRBJ2-5 were preferentially used in persistent disease, while TRBV20-1 and TRBJ2-1 were favored in newly diagnosed disease. Because the primary lesion, thyroid tissue, could not be accessed, the study looked at peripheral blood alone. As a limitation, the authors acknowledged that the small sample size may reduce accuracy. Sequencing and analysis were restricted to the TCR beta chain. A larger number of public clonotypes was shared among persistent patients (approximately 2,500) than among newly diagnosed patients (approximately 1,000). Persistent Graves' disease patients showed lower TCR Shannon entropy and fewer highly expanded clones than newly diagnosed patients, suggesting clonal expansion.

About this clonotype itself: It lacks a known antigen. No much larger clonotype is one base removed from it; base qualities were not supplied.

The same sample was also studied in work on T cells in Graves' hyperthyroidism and ophthalmopathy. As that second paper reports: Stable Graves' hyperthyroidism was defined as the absence of progression to ophthalmopathy over 18 months of follow-up. The hyperthyroidism patients were between 18 and 65 years old and newly diagnosed, with a disease duration of less than 2 months. Patients with uncontrolled infections, other autoimmune diseases, pregnancy or lactation were excluded. Clinical symptoms, serum thyroxine and TRAb, thyroid ultrasound, and orbital computed tomography formed the basis for the diagnoses. The first round of RT-PCR for the TCR CDR3 was performed with the HTBI primer set and the Qiagen OneStep RT-PCR kit. Most expanded thyroid clonotypes (frequency above 0.001) were also detected in blood, suggesting blood repertoires may reflect thyroid immune responses. Ophthalmopathy was separated from stable hyperthyroidism by a 13 V-J signature model, with approximately 85% sensitivity and 81% to 83% specificity obtained in cross-validation and 80%/75% obtained in testing. In validation, the model predicted progression to ophthalmopathy with approximately 71% sensitivity and approximately 74% specificity, a median of about 6.7 months before onset. To identify TCR V-J signatures that set the groups apart, the researchers used a discovery cohort of 100 patients, made up of some 41 with Graves' ophthalmopathy and about 59 with stable Graves' hyperthyroidism. Prospective prediction of ophthalmopathy was tested in an independent validation cohort consisting of about 19 hyperthyroidism patients and approximately 16 patients who later progressed to ophthalmopathy. The approximately 90 discovery patients were randomly split 7:3 into training and test sets. In about 6 Graves' hyperthyroidism patients, the study also compared T-cell repertoires from thyroid tissue with T-cell repertoires from blood. Once sampling was done, hyperthyroidism patients were given methimazole at a starting dose of 30 mg daily, whereas ophthalmopathy patients were given high-dose intravenous methylprednisolone. A second multiplex PCR round built the libraries, followed by size selection and purification. Paired-end sequencing of the libraries was performed with 100 bp reads on an Illumina HiSeq2000. Raw data were processed with SOAPnuke, discarding reads with adapters, uncalled bases, mean Phred below 15, or no exact constant-primer or identifier match. COPE v1.2.5 was used to merge high-quality paired reads, and clonotypes were defined as unique nucleotide sequences. Clonotypes were aligned to IMGT TRBV, TRBD and TRBJ reference segments using MiTCR v1.1. Only V-J combinations with frequency above 0.0001, covering approximately 99% of repertoires, were analysed. The TCS score was defined as the ratio of F50 (clonal expansion) to E x V (chaos), calculated using BLOSUM62-based TCRdist between CDR3 peptides within each V-J. Welch's t-statistics and random forest reduced around 520 V-J features to roughly 13, which were used in a naive Bayes classifier (R e1071). Sample size was not statistically predetermined, and investigators were not blinded to group allocation. According to the paper, TCR Vbeta CDR3 sequencing was carried out on 135 peripheral blood samples, which came from approximately 43 ophthalmopathy, under 85 hyperthyroidism and roughly 17 progressor patients.

Sequences were derived from peripheral blood mononuclear cells (PBMCs), sampled at new diagnosis, from a patient treated with antithyroid drugs. The V and J genes are TRBV6-2 or TRBV6-3 and TRBJ1-2, with 9 central nucleotides matching TRBD1. The receptor's source is a woman between 50 and 59 years old with Graves disease. Donor details come from another sample of the same person, matched by shared clones. The CDR3 corresponds to CASRDPTGGGYGYTF. The base sequence is TGTGCCAGCAGAGATCCGACAGGGGGAGGGTATGGCTACACCTTC.